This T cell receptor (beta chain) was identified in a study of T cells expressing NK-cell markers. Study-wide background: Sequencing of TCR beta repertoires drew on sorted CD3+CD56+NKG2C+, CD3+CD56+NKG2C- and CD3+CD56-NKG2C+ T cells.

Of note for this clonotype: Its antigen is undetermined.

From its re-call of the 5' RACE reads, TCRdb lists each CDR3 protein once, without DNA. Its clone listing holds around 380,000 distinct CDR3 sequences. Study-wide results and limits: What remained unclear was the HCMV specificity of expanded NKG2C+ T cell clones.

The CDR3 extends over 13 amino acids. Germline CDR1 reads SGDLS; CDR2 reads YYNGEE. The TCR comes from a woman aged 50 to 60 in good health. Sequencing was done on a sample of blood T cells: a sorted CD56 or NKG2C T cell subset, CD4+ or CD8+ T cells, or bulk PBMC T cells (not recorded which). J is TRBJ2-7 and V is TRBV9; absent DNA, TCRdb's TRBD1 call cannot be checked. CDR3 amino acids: CASSVDTPGEQYF.